This T cell receptor beta chain was obtained from a study of control samples from healthy donors and cancer patients. This clone came up a few times. J gave up 2 bases and V 4 bases, and 6 bases lay outside the gene matches. The germline gives CDR1 SGHTS, CDR2 YDEGEE. The CDR3 totals 16 residues. Libraries were prepared by immunoSEQ multiplex PCR; TCRdb keeps only in-frame clonotypes and omits some of them. The profile shows about 89,000 clones, under 90% of them singletons. The V gene is TRBV5-8, the J gene TRBJ2-6; 7 bases match TRBD1. Sequencing input: blood. This TCR came from a woman in her thirties or forties in good health. CDR3 bases: TGTGCCAGCAGCAAACATACAGGGGCTGGGGCCAACGTCCTGACTTTC. It yields the protein CASSKHTGAGANVLTF.